This T cell receptor (beta chain) was obtained from a study of blood T cell repertoires in COVID-19. Study-wide background: Sites across the United States, Italy and Spain contributed samples from acute and convalescent COVID-19. Sources were T cells, B-cell-depleted T cells, or PBMCs; the material itself was cDNA or gDNA.

In this sample, this clone turned up many times. In the original workflow: Estimated nucleated cell counts came from reference gene primer amplification. Clones were sequenced by immunoSEQ multiplex PCR, and TCRdb holds only the in-frame ones, with some missing. D and trimming come from the DNA, and the V and J calls and clone size come from that table. This table has more than 55,000 clones, roughly four fifths appearing once. Germline CDR1 is MDHEN and CDR2 is SYDVKM. V lost 3 bases and J 0 bases, leaving 15 bases between the germline ends. The CDR3 has 16 amino acids. The chain joins TRBV28 to TRBJ2-7, with a tentative D call TRBD2 (6 bases). The sequence was collected from a woman aged 45-60 years with active or convalescent COVID-19. The sample was peripheral blood. The CDR3 is CASSFHLAILSYEQYF. Written as DNA, the CDR3 is TGTGCCAGCAGTTTCCACCTAGCGATACTCTCCTACGAGCAGTACTTC.